A single sample is the source of the 3 T cell receptor beta chains below, sequenced in a study of T cell responses to AZD1222 COVID-19 vaccine. Sequenced by immunoSEQ multiplex PCR; TCRdb stores in-frame clones only, minus some. The table includes approximately 160,000 clones, 90% to 95% detected once. This specimen consisted of peripheral blood, obtained on day 0 of AZD1222 vaccination. These receptor sequences come from an adult in good health.

The DNA for the CDR3 is TGCGCCAGCAGCTTGGCCGTCCGGCAGTACACTGAAGCTTTCTTT. Protein product: CASSLAVRQYTEAFF. This chain joins TRBV5-1 and TRBJ1-1; D remains ambiguous. Germline CDR1 is SGHRS and CDR2 is YFSETQ. Deletions cut 0 bases from V and 3 bases from J, with 12 bases between. The CDR3 is made up of 15 amino acids.

The chain employs TRBV5-4 and TRBJ1-1; D is unclear. This CDR3 has 13 amino acids. V gave up 2 bases and J gave up 7 bases, with 12 bases separating them. Per germline, CDR1 SGHNT and CDR2 YYREEE (reference sequence). The CDR3 nucleotides are TGTGCCAGCAGCTTACCGGGTAGAATTGAAGCTTTCTTT. This sequence encodes CASSLPGRIEAFF.

The chain links TRBV11-2 to TRBJ2-5; possible D gene TRBD2, 5 bases. CDR1 SGHAT and CDR2 FQNNGV come from the germline V gene. The CDR3 covers 13 residues. The ends were cut back, 5 bases at V and 5 bases at J, with 12 bases in the middle. In DNA form, the CDR3 reads TGTGCCAGCAGCCCCGGTCGAGGGGAGACCCAGTACTTC. As protein: CASSPGRGETQYF. The whole variable domain, filled in from reference TRBV11-2 and TRBJ2-5, reads EAGVAQSPRYKIIEKRQSVAFWCNPISGHATLYWYQQILGQGPKLLIQFQNNGVVDDSQLPKDRFSAERLKGVDSTLKIQPAKLEDSAVYLCASSPGRGETQYFGPGTRLLVL.